Here is one T cell receptor beta chain with its context. These data belong to a study of blood T cell repertoires in COVID-19. Study-wide background: Samples taken during acute and convalescent COVID-19 were collected in the United States, Italy and Spain. PBMCs, B-cell-depleted T cells, or T cells were the source of the cDNA or gDNA that made up the material.

Looked up from germline, CDR1 is ENHRY and CDR2 is SYGVKD. This CDR3 spans 16 amino acids. V lost 2 bases, J lost 3 bases, and 5 bases stayed unmatched. Original processing methods: Amplified reference gene primers provided the basis for estimating nucleated cell counts. Sequencing used immunoSEQ multiplex PCR; TCRdb keeps in-frame clones, though not all of them. That table gives V, J and clone size, and the DNA gave D and trimming. Seen here are 55,000 to 75,000 clones, 80% to 90% observed once, and the top ten hold 9.2%. The sequenced material came from peripheral blood. The origin of this receptor is a human donor in a cohort sampled during active COVID-19. The chain carries TRBV10-3 and TRBJ2-2; TRBD1 aligns across 8 bases. The CDR3 region is CAISETDRAYTGELFF. In nucleotides, the CDR3 is TGTGCCATCAGTGAGACGGACAGGGCCTACACCGGGGAGCTGTTTTTT.